This T cell receptor beta chain derives from a study of long-term antiretroviral therapy in people with HIV. The CDR3 is 13 amino acids. Germline V lookup: CDR1 SEHNR, CDR2 FQNEAQ (reference sequence). V dropped 5 bases and J dropped 11 bases, with 16 bases sitting between them. In its sample, this clone was seen a few times. Its specificity is not known. Donors needed at least one pre-ART PBMC sample plus at least two post-ART samples. Findings of the study overall: It was not possible to obtain data on ART adherence, viral resistance or therapy changes.

Run at survey level, the immunoSEQ assay was version v3.0. Measured with immunoSEQ multiplex PCR; TCRdb has only the in-frame clones, and not every one. This table has approximately 13,000 clones, around 80% appearing once. The specimen comprised unsorted PBMCs, sampled 0.4 years after starting antiretroviral therapy. J is TRBJ2-1 and V is TRBV7-9; D unresolved. The receptor was derived from a man younger than 45 with HIV. The CDR3 here is CASSRPLNSQQFF. The CDR3 DNA reads as TGTGCCAGCAGCCGTCCACTAAACTCCCAGCAGTTCTTC.